Below are 22 T cell receptor beta chains sequenced from a single sample in a study of shared clonotypes between healthy human individuals. Sequenced by immunoSEQ multiplex PCR; TCRdb stores in-frame clones only, minus some. The repertoire has approximately 340,000 clones, 73% of them found once; the top ten carry about 9.4%. Sequences were obtained from memory CD4+ T cells sorted from blood. Subset noted: CD45RA-negative fraction. These receptors originate from a man under 40 in good health.

This sequence joins TRBV6-6 and TRBJ1-4, with TRBD1 as a possible D gene (5 bases). Trimming took 0 bases from V and 3 from J, leaving 8 bases between them. Germline CDR1 is MNHNY and CDR2 is SVGAGI (reference sequence). This CDR3 is 15 amino acids long. This chain's CDR3 is CASSYSAGPNEKLFF. Written as DNA, the CDR3 is TGTGCCAGCAGTTACTCGGCGGGGCCTAATGAAAAACTGTTTTTT.

The chain joins TRBV18 to TRBJ2-5; D is possibly TRBD1 (5 bases). Trimming removed 3 bases at V and 0 bases at J, with 11 bases between. The CDR3 runs to 15 residues. Germline CDR1 KGHSH, CDR2 LQKENI. The CDR3 is CASSPGQGYQETQYF. The CDR3 DNA is TGTGCCAGCTCACCGGGCCAGGGCTACCAAGAGACCCAGTACTTC.

V is TRBV25-1 and J is TRBJ2-2; D remains ambiguous. The CDR3 contains 14 residues. CDR1 and CDR2 from the germline V gene are MGHDK and SYGVNS. Trimming pared 3 bases from V and 4 bases from J, leaving 9 bases between. In DNA form, the CDR3 reads TGTGCCAGCAGTGACTCTGCTCTCACCGGGGAGCTGTTTTTT. Protein: CASSDSALTGELFF.

The rearrangement joins TRBV15 to TRBJ1-1; D is undetermined. The CDR3 covers 15 residues. Germline-derived CDR1 and CDR2 are LNHNV and YYDKDF (reference sequence). The V end was cut by 0 bases, the J end by 7 bases, with 15 bases between. The CDR3 here is CATSRDGQAIVEAFF. DNA of the CDR3: TGTGCCACCAGCAGAGACGGGCAGGCAATCGTTGAAGCTTTCTTT.

CDR3 nucleotides: TGCAGCGTTGAATTAACAGATACGCAGTATTTT. Residues: CSVELTDTQYF. The rearrangement joins TRBV29-1 to TRBJ2-3; D call uncertain. Trimming took 2 bases from V and 3 from J, leaving 3 bases between them. Germline CDR1 reads SQVTM; CDR2 reads ANQGSEA. The CDR3 spans 11 residues.

This clone was detected a few times. The chain carries TRBV18 and TRBJ2-7; D uncertain. This CDR3 is 16 amino acids long. With 3 bases removed from V and 2 bases from J, the gap between germline ends came to 17 bases. Germline loops: CDR1 KGHSH, CDR2 LQKENI. The CDR3 region is CASSPDLVSLAYEQYF. The DNA of the CDR3 is TGTGCCAGCTCACCCGATCTTGTGAGCTTAGCCTACGAGCAGTACTTC. The whole variable domain, filled in from reference TRBV18 and TRBJ2-7, reads NAGVMQNPRHLVRRRGQEARLRCSPMKGHSHVYWYRQLPEEGLKFMVYLQKENIIDESGMPKERFSAEFPKEGPSILRIQQVVRGDSAAYFCASSPDLVSLAYEQYFGPGTRLTVT.

This clone has a handful of counts. Within the sample, other DNA sequences also encode this same CDR3. J is TRBJ2-7 and V is TRBV6-5, with 9 positions matching TRBD1. The CDR3 runs 13 residues. Losses at the gene ends were 4 bases for V and 6 bases for J; bases not matched to a gene: 4. Germline V gene sequence: CDR1 MNHEY, CDR2 SVGAGI. DNA for the CDR3: TGTGCCAGCAGTTCACAGGGGGCGGGCGAGCAGTACTTC. Its protein is CASSSQGAGEQYF.

This clone was seen more than once but under ten times. CDR3 loop: CASSTSGGGYGYTF. CDR3 DNA: TGTGCCAGCAGTACTAGCGGGGGCGGCTATGGCTACACCTTC. The V call is TRBV2, the J call TRBJ1-2; possible D gene TRBD1, 6 bases. There are 14 residues in the CDR3. CDR1 and CDR2 (germline): SNHLY, FYNNEI. Trimming shortened V by 5 bases and J by 4 bases, and 14 bases separated the two germline ends.

The genes are TRBV5-1 and TRBJ2-1; 10 positions match TRBD2. V shed 4 bases and J 7 bases; nucleotides not matched to a gene: 8. The CDR3 covers 15 residues. Looked up from germline, CDR1 is SGHRS and CDR2 is YFSETQ. The CDR3 spells CASSEASGSLNEQFF. CDR3 DNA sequence: TGCGCCAGCAGCGAGGCTAGCGGGAGTTTGAATGAGCAGTTCTTC.

The gene calls are TRBV7-9 and TRBJ2-6, with D unresolved. CDR3 size: 15 residues. V lost 2 bases and J lost 1, with 6 bases in between. Germline V gene data show CDR1 as SEHNR and CDR2 as FQNEAQ (reference sequence). CDR3 protein: CASSLMGSGANVLTF. The DNA for the CDR3 is TGTGCCAGCAGCTTAATGGGGTCTGGGGCCAACGTCCTGACTTTC.

In this sample, this clone turned up many times. V usage is TRBV12-2 and J usage is TRBJ2-7. TRBV12-2 is termed a pseudogene. This CDR3 has 20 residues. The CDR3 region is CASRPSGGSPLGKGDYEQYF. CDR3 nucleotide sequence: TGTGCAAGTCGCCCTTCCGGGGGCAGTCCACTAGGAAAAGGGGACTACGAGCAGTACTTC.

The chain has TRBV28 and TRBJ1-1; no clear D. V gave up 6 bases and J gave up 10 bases, with 12 bases separating them. Germline CDR1 MDHEN, CDR2 SYDVKM. This CDR3 contains 11 residues. The CDR3 sequence is CASSRRLRAFF. The CDR3 DNA follows: TGTGCCAGCAGCCGACGCCTCCGAGCTTTCTTT.

V and J are TRBV7-2 and TRBJ2-7, with 10 bases fitting TRBD2. With V trimmed by 3 bases and J by 7 bases, 9 bases remained unmatched. Germline CDR1 SGHTA, CDR2 FQGNSA. The CDR3 is 15 residues long. CDR3 coding DNA: TGTGCCAGCAGCTTTGATAGCGGGAGGTCCCCGGAGCAGTACTTC. Its translation is CASSFDSGRSPEQYF.

There are a few counts of this clone. The chain combines TRBV6-5 with TRBJ2-2; TRBD1 matches at 7 bases. The V segment lost 6 bases and the J segment 5 bases; nucleotides outside the gene matches: 6. The CDR3 is made up of 14 amino acids. Germline V gene lookup returns CDR1 MNHEY and CDR2 SVGAGI. Here the CDR3 reads CASRRQGSTGELFF. The CDR3 nucleotides are TGTGCCAGCAGACGACAGGGCTCAACCGGGGAGCTGTTTTTT.

This clone occurred once. This chain connects TRBV5-1 to TRBJ2-7; D is unclear. The CDR3 is 14 amino acids. V gave up 0 bases and J gave up 1 base, with 8 bases separating them. Germline CDR1 reads SGHRS; CDR2 reads YFSETQ. The CDR3 here is CASSLGQESYEQYF. CDR3 nucleotides: TGCGCCAGCAGCTTGGGGCAGGAATCCTACGAGCAGTACTTC.

The table lists this clone with a count of one. This chain uses TRBV5-5 with TRBJ1-4; TRBD1 agrees at 7 bases. Trimming at V came to 4 bases and at J to 13 bases, leaving 10 bases not matched to a gene. CDR1 is SGHKS, CDR2 YYEKEE, per germline (reference sequence). This CDR3 is 13 amino acids long. The CDR3 nucleotides are TGTGCCAGCAGCCAAGGGGGACAGACTACACTGTTTTTT. This sequence encodes CASSQGGQTTLFF.

The chain employs TRBV18 and TRBJ2-7; 10 nucleotides match TRBD1. The CDR3 runs to 15 residues. After removal of 4 bases from V and 4 bases from J, the junction contained 7 bases not matched to a gene. Germline values: CDR1 KGHSH, CDR2 LQKENI. As DNA, the CDR3 is TGTGCCAGCTCACGCGGACAGGGGGGGACGTACGAGCAGTACTTC. Protein sequence: CASSRGQGGTYEQYF. The whole variable domain, remainder taken from reference TRBV18 and TRBJ2-7, is NAGVMQNPRHLVRRRGQEARLRCSPMKGHSHVYWYRQLPEEGLKFMVYLQKENIIDESGMPKERFSAEFPKEGPSILRIQQVVRGDSAAYFCASSRGQGGTYEQYFGPGTRLTVT.

This clone was seen only once. The same CDR3 can be traced to other DNA sequences in this sample. This chain connects TRBV6-1 to TRBJ1-2; D unclear. The germline V gene has CDR1 MNHNS and CDR2 SASEGT. The V end lost 2 bases, the J end lost 0 bases, and 7 bases lay between the germline ends. CDR3 length equals 14 residues. The CDR3: CASSENGANYGYTF. CDR3 DNA: TGTGCCAGCAGTGAAAATGGTGCTAACTATGGCTACACCTTC.

The table lists this clone with a few counts. The chain recombines TRBV14 with TRBJ2-7; D is unclear. The CDR3 is 15 residues long. V was clipped by 0 bases and J by 9 bases, with 18 bases between them. CDR1 and CDR2 from the germline V gene are SGHDN and FVKESK. The CDR3 protein is CASSQDSHGSRRQYF. CDR3 in DNA: TGTGCCAGCAGCCAAGATTCGCACGGTTCTAGGAGGCAGTACTTC.

The chain recombines TRBV19 with TRBJ2-1; 8 bases fit TRBD2. The length of the CDR3 is 14 residues. Per the germline V gene, CDR1 is LNHDA and CDR2 is SQIVND (reference sequence). V trimming: 9 bases; J trimming: 5 bases; junction bases outside the gene matches: 9. CDR3 in amino acids: CARGSGSSDNEQFF. The CDR3 nucleotides read TGTGCCAGGGGAAGCGGGAGTTCCGACAATGAGCAGTTCTTC.

A single count supports this clone. The CDR3 DNA follows: TGCGCCAGCAGCCCAACATTCACAGGCTACGAGCAGTACTTC. Protein: CASSPTFTGYEQYF. The chain combines TRBV23-1 with TRBJ2-7; a weak D match, TRBD1 (5 bases). TRBV23-1 is filed as an ORF, its function uncertain. The CDR3 is 14 amino acids. Trimming pared 6 bases from V and 3 bases from J, leaving 15 bases between.

This chain joins TRBV10-3 and TRBJ2-2; D possibly corresponds to TRBD2 (5 bases). Germline V gene data show CDR1 as ENHRY and CDR2 as SYGVKD. The CDR3 has 12 amino acids. V dropped 3 bases and J dropped 7 bases, with 6 bases sitting between them. CDR3 protein: CAISDAGGELFF. The CDR3 region has the DNA TGTGCCATCAGTGATGCGGGCGGGGAGCTGTTTTTT.